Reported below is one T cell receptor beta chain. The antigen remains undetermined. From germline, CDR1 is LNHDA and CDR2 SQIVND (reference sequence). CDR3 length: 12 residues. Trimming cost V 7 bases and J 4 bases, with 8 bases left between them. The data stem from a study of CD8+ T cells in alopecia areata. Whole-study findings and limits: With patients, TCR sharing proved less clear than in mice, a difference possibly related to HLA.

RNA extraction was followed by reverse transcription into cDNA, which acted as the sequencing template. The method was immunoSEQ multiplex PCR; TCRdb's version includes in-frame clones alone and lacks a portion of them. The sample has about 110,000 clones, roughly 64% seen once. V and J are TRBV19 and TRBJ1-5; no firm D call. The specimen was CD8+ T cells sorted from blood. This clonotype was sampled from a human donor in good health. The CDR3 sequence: CASKWGNQPQHF. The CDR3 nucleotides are TGTGCCAGTAAATGGGGAAATCAGCCCCAGCATTTT. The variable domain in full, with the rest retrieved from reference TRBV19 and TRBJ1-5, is DGGITQSPKYLFRKEGQNVTLSCEQNLNHDAMYWYRQDPGQGLRLIYYSQIVNDFQKGDIAEGYSVSREKKESFPLTVTSAQKNPTAFYLCASKWGNQPQHFGDGTRLSIL.